This TCR beta chain was sequenced during a study of early T cells in non-severe SARS-CoV-2 infection. Study context: Chains from this unsorted whole-blood bulk RNA could not be paired.

Attached unique molecular identifiers marked individual cDNA molecules. TCRdb reprocessed the 5' RACE reads with MiXCR, giving one entry per CDR3 protein. The profile shows approximately 77,000 distinct CDR3 sequences, 15% to 19% of them singletons. After removal of 0 bases from V and 4 bases from J, the junction contained 3 bases not matched to a gene. The length of the CDR3 is 15 residues. Germline assignment: CDR1 MNHEY and CDR2 SMNVEV (reference sequence). The chain carries TRBV27 and TRBJ1-2, with 9 bases identical to TRBD1. The TCR originated in an adult who was a healthcare worker with PCR-confirmed SARS-CoV-2 infection or an uninfected control (not recorded which). Material: whole blood. CDR3 sequence: CASSLSTGGGYGYTF. Written as DNA, the CDR3 is TGTGCCAGCAGTTTATCAACAGGGGGCGGCTATGGCTACACCTTC.